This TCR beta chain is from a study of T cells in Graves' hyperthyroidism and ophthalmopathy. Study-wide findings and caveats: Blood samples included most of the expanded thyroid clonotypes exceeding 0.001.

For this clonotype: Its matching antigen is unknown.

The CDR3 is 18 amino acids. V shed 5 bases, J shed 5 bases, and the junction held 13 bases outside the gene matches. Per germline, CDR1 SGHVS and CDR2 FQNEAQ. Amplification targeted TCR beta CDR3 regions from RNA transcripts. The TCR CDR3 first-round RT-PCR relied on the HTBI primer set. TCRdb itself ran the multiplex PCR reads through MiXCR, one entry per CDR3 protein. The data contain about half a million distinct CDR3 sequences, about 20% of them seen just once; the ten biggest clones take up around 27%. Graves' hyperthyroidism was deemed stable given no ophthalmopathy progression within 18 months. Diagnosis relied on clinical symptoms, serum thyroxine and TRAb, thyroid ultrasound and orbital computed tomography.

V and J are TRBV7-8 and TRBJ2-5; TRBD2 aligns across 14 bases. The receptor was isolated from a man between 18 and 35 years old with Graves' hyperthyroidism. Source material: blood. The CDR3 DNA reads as TGTGCCAGCAGCCCTCCCTTTCGACTAGCGGGGGGGCGGGAGACCCAGTACTTC. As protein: CASSPPFRLAGGRETQYF.